Sequencing of this TCR beta chain was carried out in a study of CD8 T cells in ankylosing spondylitis. Broader study findings: Reportedly, matched ankylosing spondylitis synovial fluid was significantly enriched for disease-linked clones. Disease-linked clones were CD8+ and relatively rare in peripheral blood. There were earlier reports of some motif variants in reactive arthritis synovial fluid and blood. Characteristic of ankylosing spondylitis blood, it appeared, was a TCR beta motif comprising 7 to 9 highly homologous variants.

Of note for this clonotype: Its antigen is not known.

One entry per CDR3 protein, called by TCRdb with MiXCR from the 5' RACE reads. In the table there are about 340,000 distinct CDR3 sequences, roughly 14% of which are singletons. The germline gives CDR1 SEHNR, CDR2 FQNEAQ (reference sequence). V lost 7 bases, J lost 2 bases, and 18 bases lay in between. The CDR3 contains 15 residues. Sequencing used blood, either unsorted or a sorted T cell fraction (not recorded which). The J gene is TRBJ2-7, the V gene TRBV7-9, with TRBD1 as a possible D gene (6 bases). This clonotype was sampled from a male donor with ankylosing spondylitis or in good health (not recorded which). The CDR3 sequence: CASTPSQGSPYEQYF. CDR3 nucleotides: TGTGCCAGCACCCCTTCTCAGGGGAGCCCCTACGAGCAGTACTTC.